The T cell receptor beta chain under discussion was sequenced for a study of OX40 agonist ivuxolimab in advanced cancers. Study in general: The treatment was a fully human IgG2 OX40 agonist, ivuxolimab. The dose-escalation cohort was approximately 85% male, with a mean age of around 54 years, ranging about 23 to 90.

A history of autoimmune disease or systemic immunosuppression excluded patients. Sampled blood was obtained at baseline, cycle 4 day 1, and cycle 7 day 1. Trimming cost V 4 bases and J 3 bases; bases outside gene matches: 7. This CDR3 is built from 17 residues. The germline gives CDR1 SGHRS, CDR2 YFSETQ. Here immunoSEQ multiplex PCR was the method, and the copy in TCRdb shows in-frame clones only, minus some. This table has around 88,000 clones, roughly nine tenths appearing once. The V and J genes are TRBV5-1 and TRBJ1-4; 12 bases align to TRBD1. This TCR derives from an adult with an advanced solid tumor such as melanoma, head and neck, liver or kidney cancer. The sample here was CD4+ or CD8+ T cells sorted from blood, taken in a trial of the OX40 agonist ivuxolimab. CDR3 sequence: CASSAGQGAGANEKLFF. CDR3 bases: TGCGCCAGCAGCGCGGGACAGGGGGCAGGGGCTAATGAAAAACTGTTTTTT.